The source of this T cell receptor beta chain is a study of T cell responses to AZD1222 COVID-19 vaccine. Study-wide results and caveats: Baseline testing showed seropositivity in only six or seven AZD1222 recipients. Close to half of all spike-specific TCRs reportedly target regions of the variants that are unmutated. Donors skewed white British and female; clonal diversity was possibly underestimated.

Using immunoSEQ multiplex PCR, the repertoire was profiled, and TCRdb retains in-frame clones only, with some absent. The table records roughly 130,000 clones, about nine tenths of them present only once. In regard to this clone: No antigen is known for it.

Trimming removed 2 bases from V and 2 bases from J, with 13 bases in between. Looked up from germline, CDR1 is LNHDA and CDR2 is SQIVND (reference sequence). The CDR3 is 16 residues long. V is TRBV19 and J is TRBJ2-1, with D possibly called TRBD1 or TRBD2 (5 bases each). This sequence was found in an adult in good health. The source was peripheral blood, collected on day 0 of AZD1222 vaccination. CDR3 sequence (DNA): TGTGCCAGTAGTATATTGAGGGACGGGACCTACAATGAGCAGTTCTTC. The encoded protein is CASSILRDGTYNEQFF.